This TCR beta chain was captured in a study of blood T cells in healthy people across ages. The V gene lost 5 bases and the J gene lost 6 bases, with 10 bases spanning the gap. The germline V gene has CDR1 SEHNR and CDR2 FQNEAQ (reference sequence). CDR3 size: 13 residues. With a J-beta primer mix and a sample-barcoded 5' primer, a second PCR ran 7 to 11 cycles. TCRdb analysed the 5' RACE reads with MiXCR anew, one entry per CDR3 protein. Of some 760,000 distinct CDR3 sequences in the sample, around 25% were seen once. This clonotype was seen many times. In addition, the sample was reused for a study of T cells of mothers and their children.

This receptor was identified in a boy aged 5-17 years in good health. V is TRBV7-9 and J is TRBJ1-4; D may be TRBD1 (6 bases). Source material: blood. The CDR3 here is CASSPRGDEKLFF. CDR3 DNA sequence: TGTGCCAGCAGCCCAAGGGGGGATGAAAAACTGTTTTTT.